This T cell receptor (beta chain) is drawn from a study of T cells in Graves' hyperthyroidism and ophthalmopathy. Study-level findings and limits: Before onset, by a median of approximately 6.8 months, the model predicted ophthalmopathy. Peripheral blood also featured most of the thyroid clonotypes expanded above 0.001.

TCR beta CDR3 sequences were amplified from RNA transcripts. HTBI primers were used for first-round RT-PCR of the TCR CDR3. MiXCR was run by TCRdb on the multiplex PCR reads, yielding one entry per CDR3 protein. The sample holds around 620,000 distinct CDR3 sequences, 12% to 15% seen once. Ophthalmopathy in the patients scored at least 3 on Clinical Activity Score and at least 4 on NOSPECS grade, lasting under 3 months. Every diagnosis used clinical symptoms, serum thyroxine and TRAb, thyroid ultrasound and orbital computed tomography. This clonotype was seen many times. Its antigen is not known. Germline lookup yields CDR1 DFQATT and CDR2 SNEGSKA (reference sequence). This CDR3 region has 16 residues. V was pared by 2 bases and J by 4 bases, with 8 bases of the junction left unmatched.

J is TRBJ2-2 and V is TRBV20-1, with 9 bases identical to TRBD2. The sequenced sample was blood. This clonotype was obtained from a woman between 18 and 29 years old with Graves' ophthalmopathy. The CDR3 protein is CSARSGLAGITGELFF. In nucleotides, the CDR3 is TGCAGTGCTAGATCCGGTCTAGCGGGGATCACCGGGGAGCTGTTTTTT.